The 17 T cell receptor beta chains given below trace back to one sample, sequenced in a study of blood T cell repertoires in COVID-19. The assay was immunoSEQ multiplex PCR, and TCRdb's table has in-frame clones only and misses some. The repertoire has a few hundred thousand clones, about 87% of them found once; the top ten carry 5.5% to 7%. The sequenced material came from peripheral blood. These receptors originate from a young woman who had recovered from COVID-19.

This chain links TRBV28 with TRBJ2-4, with D maybe TRBD1 (5 bases). The V gene's germline CDR1 is MDHEN and CDR2 SYDVKM. The CDR3 length is 16 residues. The V end lost 5 bases, the J end lost 10 bases, and 24 bases lay between the germline ends. The CDR3 here is CASSPNFYGAARIQYF. The CDR3 DNA sequence: TGTGCCAGCAGTCCTAACTTTTATGGGGCAGCCCGGATTCAGTACTTC.

Worth noting for this clone: This CDR3 is also generated by other DNA sequences in the sample. The V call is TRBV28, the J call TRBJ2-7; a possible D gene is TRBD1 (6 bases). This CDR3 is 12 amino acids long. The germline gives CDR1 MDHEN, CDR2 SYDVKM. The V gene lost 6 bases and the J gene lost 4 bases, with 10 bases spanning the gap. CDR3 DNA sequence: TGTGCCAGCAGCTCGACAGGTTACGAGCAGTACTTC. Translating it yields CASSSTGYEQYF.

V usage is TRBV7-8 and J usage is TRBJ1-1; 9 bases are a match to TRBD1. Germline V gene lookup returns CDR1 SGHVS and CDR2 FQNEAQ. The CDR3 covers 14 residues. The V segment lost 4 bases and the J segment 3 bases; nucleotides outside the gene matches: 3. This chain's CDR3 is CASSSRDRDTEAFF. The CDR3 region has the DNA TGTGCCAGCAGCTCCCGGGACAGGGACACTGAAGCTTTCTTT.

The chain is built from TRBV7-3 and TRBJ2-1; 7 bases are shared with TRBD2. The CDR3 runs 19 residues. Germline lookup yields CDR1 SGHTA and CDR2 FQGTGA. V was clipped by 1 base and J by 0 bases; unmatched bases: 12. The CDR3 protein is CASSLRPDPRGSSYNEQFF. CDR3 coding DNA: TGTGCCAGCAGCTTAAGGCCGGACCCGCGGGGGAGCTCCTACAATGAGCAGTTCTTC.

This rearrangement joins TRBV7-9 to TRBJ2-1; TRBD2 aligns across 8 bases. J was trimmed by 9 bases and V by 3 bases; bases with no gene match: 7. Looked up from germline, CDR1 is SEHNR and CDR2 is FQNEAQ (reference sequence). The CDR3 runs 14 residues. This CDR3 reads CASSFRSGEGEQFF. CDR3 nucleotides: TGTGCCAGCAGCTTCCGTAGCGGGGAGGGTGAGCAGTTCTTC.

The chain has TRBV5-1 and TRBJ1-6; D is possibly TRBD1 (6 bases). The germline V and J ends were trimmed by 1 base and 8 bases, with 13 bases remaining between them. The CDR3 is 15 residues long. Per germline, CDR1 SGHRS and CDR2 YFSETQ. The DNA of the CDR3 is TGCGCCAGCAGCTTGCAAAGGACAGCTGATTCACCCCTCCACTTT. Translated, it gives CASSLQRTADSPLHF.

The J gene is TRBJ1-1, the V gene TRBV18, with 9 bases lining up with TRBD1. After removal of 4 bases from V and 0 bases from J, the junction contained 6 bases not matched to a gene. The CDR3 contains 16 residues. Germline CDR1 is KGHSH and CDR2 is LQKENI. CDR3 in DNA: TGTGCCAGCTCACTCCGACAGGGGGTCATGAACACTGAAGCTTTCTTT. Its protein is CASSLRQGVMNTEAFF.

This clone occurred once. The rearrangement uses TRBV7-8 and TRBJ2-3; D is possibly TRBD1 (6 bases). The CDR3 spans 17 residues. Germline CDR1 reads SGHVS; CDR2 reads FQNEAQ. V lost 0 bases, J lost 0 bases, and 13 bases lay in between. The CDR3 DNA reads as TGTGCCAGCAGCTTAGCCTTAGGGACATCAAGCACAGATACGCAGTATTTT. Protein product: CASSLALGTSSTDTQYF.

Details on this clone: The sample contains more than one DNA sequence encoding this CDR3. This chain connects TRBV28 to TRBJ2-7; D is unresolved. Trimming took 5 bases from V and 3 from J, leaving 2 bases between them. The CDR3 has 10 residues. Germline V gene sequence: CDR1 MDHEN, CDR2 SYDVKM. The CDR3 sequence: CASSHYEQYF. The CDR3 DNA is TGTGCCAGCAGTCACTACGAGCAGTACTTC. The variable domain in full, with the rest retrieved from reference TRBV28 and TRBJ2-7, is DVKVTQSSRYLVKRTGEKVFLECVQDMDHENMFWYRQDPGLGLRLIYFSYDVKMKEKGDIPEGYSVSREKKERFSLILESASTNQTSMYLCASSHYEQYFGPGTRLTVT.

This clone occurred once. The chain uses TRBV28 and TRBJ2-5; 7 bases align to TRBD1. V trimming: 3 bases; J trimming: 5 bases; junction bases outside the gene matches: 9. The V gene's germline CDR1 is MDHEN and CDR2 SYDVKM. This CDR3 is 15 amino acids long. CDR3 coding DNA: TGTGCCAGCAGTTTCGACAGGGTGGTACGGGAGACCCAGTACTTC. It yields the protein CASSFDRVVRETQYF.

This rearrangement joins TRBV6-5 to TRBJ2-2; D call uncertain. The ends were cut back, 6 bases at V and 1 base at J, with 6 bases in the middle. There are 13 residues in the CDR3. Germline V gives CDR1 MNHEY, CDR2 SVGAGI. The CDR3 sequence is CASRAGNTGELFF. DNA of the CDR3: TGTGCCAGCAGGGCAGGGAACACCGGGGAGCTGTTTTTT.

This clone is medium-sized by share. V gene TRBV4-3 combines with J gene TRBJ2-7, with D possibly being TRBD1 (5 bases). Germline V gene data show CDR1 as LGHNA and CDR2 as YSLEER. V lost 0 bases, J lost 0 bases, and 9 bases lay in between. This CDR3 comprises 15 residues. The CDR3 loop is CASSQDFDSSYEQYF. In DNA, the CDR3 is TGCGCCAGCAGCCAAGATTTCGACAGCTCCTACGAGCAGTACTTC.

The rearrangement joins TRBV6-1 to TRBJ1-4, with D tentatively TRBD1 (5 bases). V was cut by 1 base and J by 7 bases, with 16 bases left in between. This CDR3 is built from 16 residues. Germline V gene data show CDR1 as MNHNS and CDR2 as SASEGT. The CDR3 DNA reads as TGTGCCAGCAGTGAAGGGCCTGCGCAGGGATCTGAAAAACTGTTTTTT. It translates to CASSEGPAQGSEKLFF.

The chain employs TRBV5-1 and TRBJ2-5; weak D call: TRBD1 (5 bases). This CDR3 contains 15 residues. Germline V gene data show CDR1 as SGHRS and CDR2 as YFSETQ. Trimming took off 5 bases at V and 1 base at J, with 15 bases between the two ends. CDR3 region: CASSQGQLVQETQYF. The DNA of the CDR3 is TGCGCCAGCAGTCAAGGACAACTCGTCCAAGAGACCCAGTACTTC.

This rearrangement joins TRBV19 to TRBJ1-5; 7 bases line up with TRBD1. Germline CDR1 is LNHDA and CDR2 is SQIVND (reference sequence). The CDR3 sequence is 13 residues long. The V gene end was trimmed by 4 bases and the J gene end by 6 bases; junction bases not matched to a gene: 3. CDR3 sequence (DNA): TGTGCCAGTAGTACAGGGGGAAGTCAGCCCCAGCATTTT. It is translated as CASSTGGSQPQHF.

The chain is built from TRBV3-1 (or the pseudogene TRBV3-2) and TRBJ2-2, with no clear D. This CDR3 has 16 amino acids. Trimming stripped 0 bases from V and 5 bases from J, with 13 bases between. Germline V gives CDR1 LGHDT, CDR2 YNNKEL (reference sequence). The CDR3 loop reads CASSQDTSSRTGELFF. In DNA form, the CDR3 reads TGTGCCAGCAGCCAAGATACGAGTAGCCGAACCGGGGAGCTGTTTTTT.

V and J are TRBV5-6 and TRBJ2-5; D uncertain. CDR1 and CDR2 (germline): SGHDT, YYEEEE. This CDR3 region has 13 residues. V lost 4 bases and J lost 5, with 12 bases in between. In DNA form, the CDR3 reads TGTGCCAGCAGCCCCCCGGGTGGGGAGACCCAGTACTTC. Translating gives CASSPPGGETQYF.